This T cell receptor beta chain is drawn from a study of beta chain features in type 1 diabetes. Findings of the study overall: Sampled from patients, naive, central memory and Treg TCRB repertoires appeared more similar than those sampled from healthy donors.

The investigators reverse transcribed all of the isolated RNA, so they sequenced expressed TCRB transcripts. Clones were sequenced by immunoSEQ multiplex PCR, and TCRdb holds only the in-frame ones, with some missing. The profile shows 300,000 to 350,000 clones, roughly 8% of them singletons. The CDR3 consists of 15 residues. With V trimmed by 2 bases and J by 3 bases, 4 bases remained unmatched. Germline CDR1 and CDR2: MNHEY and SMNVEV (reference sequence). This clone was detected only once. What it binds is unknown. This clonotype was obtained from a woman aged 18-29 years in good health. The sequencing sample was made of central memory CD4+ T cells from blood. V usage is TRBV27 and J usage is TRBJ2-7; 10 nucleotides agree with TRBD1. CDR3 protein: CASSLSGTGVYEQYF. The CDR3 DNA reads as TGTGCCAGCAGTTTAAGCGGGACAGGGGTCTACGAGCAGTACTTC.